This entry is about one T cell receptor (beta chain). The antigen remains unidentified. Researchers ran the PCR with 60 Vbeta and 13 Jbeta primers. This table comes from immunoSEQ multiplex PCR, and its TCRdb copy is limited to in-frame clones, with some not included. The sample records 140,000 to 150,000 clones, roughly 80% being singletons. The data derive from a study of cytomegalovirus exposure and HLA in healthy donors. Findings of the study overall: It was reported that TCR beta sequences correctly inferred the HLA-A and HLA-B alleles for most subjects. Reports showed the classifier diagnosing cytomegalovirus status with high specificity and sensitivity.

The sequencing input was PBMCs. The receptor was derived from a man aged 40-49 years in good health and CMV-seronegative.

The CDR3 bases are TGCGCCAGCAGCCAAGGCAGGGGGAGGAATTCACCCCTCCACTTT. This codes for CASSQGRGRNSPLHF. The chain joins TRBV4-1 to TRBJ1-6; 7 nucleotides agree with TRBD1. The CDR3 consists of 15 residues. The V and J ends lost 1 base and 7 bases, in that order; junction bases with no gene match: 4. CDR1 is MGHRA, CDR2 YSYEKL, per germline.